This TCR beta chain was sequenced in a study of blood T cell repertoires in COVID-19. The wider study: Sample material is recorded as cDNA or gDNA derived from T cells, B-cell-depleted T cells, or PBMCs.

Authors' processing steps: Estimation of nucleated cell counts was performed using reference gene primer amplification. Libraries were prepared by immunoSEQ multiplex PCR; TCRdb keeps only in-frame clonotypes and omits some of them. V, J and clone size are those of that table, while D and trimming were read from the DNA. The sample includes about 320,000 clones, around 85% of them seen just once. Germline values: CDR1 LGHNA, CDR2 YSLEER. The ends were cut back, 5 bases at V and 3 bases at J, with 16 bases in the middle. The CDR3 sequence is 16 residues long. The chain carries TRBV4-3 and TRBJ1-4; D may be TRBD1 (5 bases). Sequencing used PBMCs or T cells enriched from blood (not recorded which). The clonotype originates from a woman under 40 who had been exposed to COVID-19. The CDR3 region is CASSFRPGVSNEKLFF. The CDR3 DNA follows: TGCGCCAGCAGCTTTCGACCGGGGGTGTCTAATGAAAAACTGTTTTTT.